The 22 T cell receptor beta chains reported below all come from one sample, sequenced in a study of T cells after yellow fever vaccination. MiXCR was run by TCRdb on the 5' RACE reads, yielding one entry per CDR3 protein. The sample includes approximately 350,000 distinct CDR3 sequences, more than 9% of them seen just once. This specimen consisted of PBMCs, obtained on the day of the first yellow fever vaccination. Every receptor here comes from a man aged 18 to 29 who received the YFV17D yellow fever vaccine.

This clonotype was counted only a few times. V is TRBV6-1 and J is TRBJ2-1; 12 bases line up with TRBD2. V shed 4 bases, J shed 10 bases, and the junction held 14 bases outside the gene matches. This CDR3 contains 17 residues. Per the germline V gene, CDR1 is MNHNS and CDR2 is SASEGT. The CDR3 bases are TGTGCCAGCAGTGCGCCTAGCGGGGGGGCCTCCGGCGACGAGCAGTTCTTC. Protein sequence: CASSAPSGGASGDEQFF.

The gene calls are TRBV29-1 and TRBJ1-2, with D unclear. Germline lookup yields CDR1 SQVTM and CDR2 ANQGSEA. The CDR3 contains 12 residues. Trimming removed 6 bases at V and 7 bases at J, with 15 bases between. The chain's CDR3 is CSVRLNSGGYTF. CDR3 bases: TGCAGCGTCCGACTCAACTCGGGTGGCTACACCTTC.

This clonotype was counted many times. The chain recombines TRBV10-3 with TRBJ2-5; TRBD1 matches 9 bases. After removal of 4 bases from V and 2 bases from J, the junction contained 5 bases not matched to a gene. The CDR3 consists of 15 residues. Germline V CDR1 and CDR2: ENHRY, SYGVKD. Written as DNA, the CDR3 is TGTGCCATCAGTGCGGGACAGGGAGGGCAAGAGACCCAGTACTTC. Residues: CAISAGQGGQETQYF.

The V and J genes are TRBV20-1 and TRBJ2-7; possible D gene TRBD1, 5 bases. With 0 bases removed from V and 1 base from J, the gap between germline ends came to 13 bases. The CDR3 covers 15 residues. CDR1 DFQATT and CDR2 SNEGSKA come from the germline V gene (reference sequence). CDR3 coding DNA: TGCAGTGCTAGAGATCCCCAGGGTGGGTCCTACGAGCAGTACGTC. This gives the protein CSARDPQGGSYEQYV.

This clonotype was seen only a few times. CDR3 nucleotides: TGCAGTGCCCAGGGAGGCCTTGGAAATGAGCAGTTCTTC. Encoded protein: CSAQGGLGNEQFF. V is TRBV20-1 and J is TRBJ2-1, with a possible D match to TRBD2 (6 bases). This CDR3 is built from 13 residues. Trimming removed 6 bases from V and 7 bases from J, with 16 bases in between. In germline, CDR1 is DFQATT, CDR2 SNEGSKA (reference sequence).

The chain has TRBV20-1 and TRBJ1-1; D uncertain. Germline V gene lookup returns CDR1 DFQATT and CDR2 SNEGSKA (reference sequence). V dropped 3 bases and J dropped 8 bases, with 10 bases sitting between them. The length of the CDR3 is 11 residues. CDR3 in DNA: TGCAGTGCTAGCGGGGTCCGGGAAGCTTTCTTT. Protein sequence: CSASGVREAFF.

This clonotype was found a few times. V usage is TRBV7-2 and J usage is TRBJ2-2; D remains ambiguous. Germline V gives CDR1 SGHTA, CDR2 FQGNSA. This CDR3 has 13 residues. V lost 8 bases, J lost 6 bases, and 13 bases lay in between. CDR3 DNA sequence: TGTGCCAGCCCCTTACTGGGTTCCGGGGAGCTGTTTTTT. Its translation is CASPLLGSGELFF. Filled out from reference TRBV7-2 and TRBJ2-2, the complete variable domain reads GAGVSQSPSNKVTEKGKDVELRCDPISGHTALYWYRQSLGQGLEFLIYFQGNSAPDKSGLPSDRFSAERTGGSVSTLTIQRTQQEDSAVYLCASPLLGSGELFFGEGSRLTVL.

Only a few counts were recorded for this clonotype. V and J are TRBV7-8 and TRBJ2-7; 7 nucleotides line up with TRBD1. Germline V gene sequence: CDR1 SGHVS, CDR2 FQNEAQ. J was trimmed by 1 base and V by 5 bases; bases with no gene match: 5. This CDR3 contains 14 residues. CDR3 region: CASSHGQASYEQYF. Written as DNA, the CDR3 is TGTGCCAGCAGCCACGGACAGGCGTCCTACGAGCAGTACTTC.

This clonotype was detected many times. This chain links TRBV5-1 with TRBJ2-3; TRBD2 matches at 12 bases. V lost 4 bases and J lost 4; bases outside the gene matches: 1. CDR1 and CDR2 from the germline V gene are SGHRS and YFSETQ. The CDR3 extends over 14 amino acids. In nucleotides, the CDR3 is TGCGCCAGCAGCCGACTAGCGGGGGCAGATACGCAGTATTTT. Translation: CASSRLAGADTQYF.

This clonotype was counted many times. This chain joins TRBV27 and TRBJ1-2, with D possibly being TRBD1 (5 bases). The CDR3 has 13 residues. Germline V lookup: CDR1 MNHEY, CDR2 SMNVEV (reference sequence). Trimming stripped 6 bases from V and 6 bases from J, with 14 bases between. The CDR3 coding sequence is TGTGCCAGCAGCCCGAAGGGGCTCGATGGCTACACCTTC. Its translation is CASSPKGLDGYTF.

This clonotype has at least ten counts. An end of the junction does not agree with germline; a read error may underlie this. This rearrangement joins TRBV29-1 to TRBJ2-3; D gene ambiguous. Germline CDR1 is SQVTM and CDR2 is ANQGSEA. The CDR3 spans 13 residues. The CDR3 is CSFEFGSTDTQYF. The CDR3 nucleotides are TGCAGCTTTGAATTTGGGTCTACAGATACGCAGTATTTT.

This clonotype was detected many times. This sequence joins TRBV6-5 and TRBJ2-7, with 9 bases aligning to TRBD1. The V gene's germline CDR1 is MNHEY and CDR2 SVGAGI. The trim removed 6 bases at V and 4 bases at J, leaving 10 bases unmatched. The CDR3 is 15 residues long. The CDR3 bases are TGTGCCAGCAGCTCCGGGACAGGGTACCGGTACGAGCAGTACGTC. This gives the protein CASSSGTGYRYEQYV.

A few counts support this clonotype. This chain links TRBV5-4 with TRBJ1-1, with 7 bases matching TRBD1. Trimming at V came to 5 bases and at J to 1 base, leaving 11 bases not matched to a gene. The CDR3 is made up of 16 amino acids. Germline V gene lookup returns CDR1 SGHNT and CDR2 YYREEE (reference sequence). CDR3 amino acids: CASRPKTGTENTEAFF. CDR3 DNA sequence: TGTGCCAGCAGGCCAAAAACCGGGACAGAGAACACTGAAGCTTTCTTT.

The CDR3 sequence is CASSQDWASGGTQFF. The CDR3 region has the DNA TGTGCCAGCAGCCAAGATTGGGCTAGCGGGGGTACGCAGTTCTTC. The J gene is TRBJ2-1, the V gene TRBV3-1; 10 positions match TRBD2. Germline V gene lookup returns CDR1 LGHDT and CDR2 YNNKEL (reference sequence). The CDR3 is 15 residues long. Trimming removed 0 bases from V and 12 bases from J; junction bases left unmatched: 8.

There are a few counts of this clonotype. The CDR3 DNA reads TGTGCCAGCACTCCGGGACCGAACACTGAAGCTTTCTTT. It translates to CASTPGPNTEAFF. The V gene is TRBV9, the J gene TRBJ1-1, with D possibly matching TRBD1 (5 bases). The CDR3 extends over 13 amino acids. The V end lost 6 bases, the J end lost 1 base, and 10 bases lay between the germline ends. Germline CDR1 is SGDLS and CDR2 is YYNGEE.

This chain uses TRBV7-2 with TRBJ2-3, with 7 positions matching TRBD1. Per germline, CDR1 SGHTA and CDR2 FQGNSA. V shed 4 bases, J shed 4 bases, and the junction held 5 bases outside the gene matches. This CDR3 region has 14 residues. For the CDR3, the DNA is TGTGCCAGCAGCTCACAGGGGCATCCAGATACGCAGTATTTT. The encoded protein is CASSSQGHPDTQYF.

In this sample, this clonotype turned up a few times. The chain links TRBV19 to TRBJ2-1; a weak D match, TRBD2 (6 bases). This CDR3 has 18 residues. Germline CDR1 LNHDA, CDR2 SQIVND (reference sequence). Trimming removed 5 bases at V and 4 bases at J, with 24 bases between. This CDR3 is CASSWDSQYLGRYNEQFF. The CDR3, as DNA: TGTGCCAGTAGTTGGGACTCACAGTACCTCGGTCGTTACAATGAGCAGTTCTTC.

The J gene is TRBJ1-1, the V gene TRBV5-1; 10 nucleotides align to TRBD1. V dropped 6 bases and J dropped 5; count of bases not matched to a gene: 13. The V gene's germline CDR1 is SGHRS and CDR2 YFSETQ. The CDR3 length is 16 residues. CDR3 sequence: CASTPPATGGRTEAFF. The CDR3 nucleotides read TGCGCCAGCACTCCCCCGGCGACAGGGGGCAGGACTGAAGCTTTCTTT.

This clonotype was counted ten times or more. The chain links TRBV10-3 to TRBJ1-1; D is undetermined. From germline, CDR1 is ENHRY and CDR2 SYGVKD. The CDR3 length is 17 residues. Trimming stripped 0 bases from V and 3 bases from J, with 17 bases between. This chain's CDR3 is CAISESADDLGDTEAFF. In DNA form, the CDR3 reads TGTGCCATCAGTGAGTCGGCCGACGACCTTGGGGACACTGAAGCTTTCTTT.

The chain has TRBV7-8 and TRBJ1-1, with 7 bases identical to TRBD1. The CDR3 sequence is 18 residues long. The V gene end was trimmed by 5 bases and the J gene end by 2 bases; junction bases not matched to a gene: 17. Per the germline V gene, CDR1 is SGHVS and CDR2 is FQNEAQ. The CDR3 here is CASSLPRFGRGGNTEAFF. DNA for the CDR3: TGTGCCAGCAGCCTCCCTAGGTTTGGCAGGGGGGGAAACACTGAAGCTTTCTTT.

This chain joins TRBV19 and TRBJ2-1; 8 bases line up with TRBD1. The germline V gene has CDR1 LNHDA and CDR2 SQIVND (reference sequence). V gave up 3 bases and J gave up 4 bases; unmatched junction bases: 5. CDR3 size: 15 residues. This CDR3 reads CASSIPQGAYNEQFF. In DNA, the CDR3 is TGTGCCAGTAGTATTCCGCAGGGGGCTTACAATGAGCAGTTCTTC. Supplemented by reference TRBV19 and TRBJ2-1, the full variable domain reads DGGITQSPKYLFRKEGQNVTLSCEQNLNHDAMYWYRQDPGQGLRLIYYSQIVNDFQKGDIAEGYSVSREKKESFPLTVTSAQKNPTAFYLCASSIPQGAYNEQFFGPGTRLTVL.

This clonotype was seen repeatedly, ten times or more. The rearrangement uses TRBV5-1 and TRBJ2-7; 8 bases fit TRBD1. V trimming: 4 bases; J trimming: 5 bases; junction bases outside the gene matches: 11. CDR1 is SGHRS and CDR2 is YFSETQ in the germline V gene. The CDR3 covers 15 residues. The CDR3 DNA reads TGCGCCAGCAGCCTAACAGGGGGGAGCGTGAACGAGCAGTACGTC. Translating it yields CASSLTGGSVNEQYV.